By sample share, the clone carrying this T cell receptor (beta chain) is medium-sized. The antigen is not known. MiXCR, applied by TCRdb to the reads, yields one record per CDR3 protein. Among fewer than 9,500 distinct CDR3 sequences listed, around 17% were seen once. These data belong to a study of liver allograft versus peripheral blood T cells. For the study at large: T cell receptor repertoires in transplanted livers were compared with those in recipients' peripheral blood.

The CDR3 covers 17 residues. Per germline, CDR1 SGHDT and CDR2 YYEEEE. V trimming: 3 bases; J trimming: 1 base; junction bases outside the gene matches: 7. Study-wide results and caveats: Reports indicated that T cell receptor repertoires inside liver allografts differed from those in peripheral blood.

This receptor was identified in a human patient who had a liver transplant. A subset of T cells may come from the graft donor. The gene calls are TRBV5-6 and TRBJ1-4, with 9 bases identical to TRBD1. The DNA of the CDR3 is TGTGCCAGCAGCTCCGACAGGGGGAGGAGAACTAATGAAAAACTGTTTTTT. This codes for CASSSDRGRRTNEKLFF.